The 23 T cell receptor beta chains below come from one sample, sequenced in a study of cytomegalovirus exposure and HLA in healthy donors. The PCR had 60 Vbeta and 13 Jbeta primers. This table comes from immunoSEQ multiplex PCR, and its TCRdb copy is limited to in-frame clones, with some not included. The sample yields 200,000 to 300,000 clones, more than 75% seen once. The source material was PBMCs. Receptors originate from a girl aged 2 to 9 in good health and CMV-seronegative.

This clone was seen only a few times. J is TRBJ2-7 and V is TRBV13, with 10 positions matching TRBD2. This CDR3 is 14 amino acids long. Germline-derived CDR1 and CDR2 are PRHDT and FYEKMQ (reference sequence). The junction had 4 bases not matched to a gene; V was cut back by 5 bases and J by 3 bases. The CDR3 sequence is CASSPSGGRYEQYF. The DNA of the CDR3 is TGTGCCAGCAGCCCTAGCGGGGGCCGCTACGAGCAGTACTTC.

J is TRBJ2-7 and V is TRBV7-9; 11 bases match TRBD2. This CDR3 is built from 16 residues. V was clipped by 3 bases and J by 0 bases; unmatched bases: 4. The V gene's germline CDR1 is SEHNR and CDR2 FQNEAQ (reference sequence). DNA for the CDR3: TGTGCCAGCAGCTTGGGCGGACTAGCGGGCTCCTACGAGCAGTACTTC. Translated: CASSLGGLAGSYEQYF.

The chain combines TRBV2 with TRBJ1-5; D is unresolved. Trimming took 8 bases from V and 7 from J, leaving 15 bases between them. The CDR3 covers 13 residues. Germline loops: CDR1 SNHLY, CDR2 FYNNEI. The CDR3 nucleotides are TGTGCCAGCCACGAGGGATCTGGACAGCCCCAGCATTTT. Encoded protein: CASHEGSGQPQHF.

The gene calls are TRBV7-6 and TRBJ2-7; 9 bases are shared with TRBD1. The CDR3 covers 15 residues. The V segment lost 5 bases and the J segment 5 bases; nucleotides outside the gene matches: 10. In germline, CDR1 is SGHVS, CDR2 FNYEAQ. The CDR3 DNA is TGTGCCAGCAGCGGCACGGGACAGGGTTTCCACGAGCAGTACTTC. Translation: CASSGTGQGFHEQYF.

CDR3 protein: CASRLSGSTDTQYF. Written as DNA, the CDR3 is TGTGCCAGCAGACTATCTGGTAGCACAGATACGCAGTATTTT. J is TRBJ2-3 and V is TRBV2, with D unclear. This CDR3 comprises 14 residues. Trimming stripped 6 bases from V and 0 bases from J, with 10 bases between. Germline values: CDR1 SNHLY, CDR2 FYNNEI.

This chain uses TRBV7-9 with TRBJ1-4, with 8 bases that match TRBD1. The germline gives CDR1 SEHNR, CDR2 FQNEAQ (reference sequence). CDR3 size: 15 residues. V was pared by 3 bases and J by 3 bases, with 3 bases of the junction left unmatched. The CDR3 is CASSFGTGPNEKLFF. In nucleotides, the CDR3 is TGTGCCAGCAGCTTTGGGACAGGTCCTAATGAAAAACTGTTTTTT.

Note on this clone: The same CDR3 also results from other DNA sequences found in this sample. V gene TRBV7-9 combines with J gene TRBJ1-1; 7 bases are shared with TRBD1. The CDR3 loop spans 14 amino acids. V lost 5 bases, J lost 1 base, and 4 bases stayed unmatched. Germline-derived CDR1 and CDR2 are SEHNR and FQNEAQ (reference sequence). For the CDR3, the DNA is TGTGCCAGCAGCCTCCGACAGGGGAACACTGAAGCTTTCTTT. This codes for CASSLRQGNTEAFF.

The chain uses TRBV10-3 and TRBJ1-3; maybe TRBD1 (6 bases). CDR1 is ENHRY, CDR2 SYGVKD, per germline. The CDR3 consists of 14 residues. Trimming shortened V by 5 bases and J by 0 bases, and 8 bases separated the two germline ends. The CDR3 DNA reads TGTGCCATCAGTAGACAGGTCTCTGGAAACACCATATATTTT. Amino acids: CAISRQVSGNTIYF.

The V and J genes are TRBV5-4 and TRBJ1-1; D not certain. The V gene's germline CDR1 is SGHNT and CDR2 YYREEE (reference sequence). Trimming stripped 4 bases from V and 2 bases from J, with 9 bases between. The CDR3 runs 13 residues. The CDR3 nucleotides are TGTGCCAGCAGCCTACCTCCCAACACTGAAGCTTTCTTT. The encoded protein is CASSLPPNTEAFF. Combining the CDR3 with reference TRBV5-4 and TRBJ1-1 gives the whole variable domain ETGVTQSPTHLIKTRGQQVTLRCSSQSGHNTVSWYQQALGQGPQFIFQYYREEENGRGNFPPRFSGLQFPNYSSELNVNALELDDSALYLCASSLPPNTEAFFGQGTRLTVV.

The gene calls are TRBV6-1 and TRBJ2-7; TRBD1 is a possible D gene (5 bases). Germline lookup yields CDR1 MNHNS and CDR2 SASEGT. V gave up 4 bases and J gave up 3 bases, with 16 bases separating them. The CDR3 has 15 amino acids. The CDR3 bases are TGTGCCAGCAGTGTACGGACAAACCACCTCTACGAGCAGTACTTC. Its protein product is CASSVRTNHLYEQYF.

Only a few counts were recorded for this clone. V and J are TRBV10-1 and TRBJ2-2, with TRBD1 matching 8 bases. The germline CDR1 and CDR2 sequences are WNHNN and SYGVQD (reference sequence). The J segment lost 5 bases and the V segment lost 5 bases, leaving 1 base of the junction unmatched. The CDR3 is 13 amino acids. The chain's CDR3 is CASSRTGTGELFF. CDR3 bases: TGCGCCAGCAGTCGGACAGGGACCGGGGAGCTGTTTTTT.

The chain carries TRBV30 and TRBJ1-2, with unresolved D. The V end lost 3 bases, the J end lost 4 bases, and 6 bases lay between the germline ends. The CDR3 runs 11 residues. Germline CDR1 is GTSNPN and CDR2 is SVGIG (reference sequence). In nucleotides, the CDR3 is TGTGCCTGGAGGTCTGTCTATGGCTACACCTTC. Translated, it gives CAWRSVYGYTF.

The chain has TRBV10-2 and TRBJ1-1; no reliable D call. Deletions cut 5 bases from V and 4 bases from J, with 11 bases between. Germline lookup yields CDR1 WSHSY and CDR2 SAAADI. This CDR3 is 13 amino acids long. CDR3 nucleotide sequence: TGCGCCAGCAGTAACGAGGTGAGCACTGAAGCTTTCTTT. This encodes CASSNEVSTEAFF.

V is TRBV7-9 and J is TRBJ1-3, with D hard to call. This CDR3 has 15 amino acids. The germline gives CDR1 SEHNR, CDR2 FQNEAQ (reference sequence). DNA for the CDR3: TGTTCCATTAGGACCGTGGACTCCTCTGGAAACACCATATATTTT. This codes for CSIRTVDSSGNTIYF.

This clone has only one observation. This chain uses TRBV2 with TRBJ1-2; 7 positions match TRBD1. The CDR3 has 12 amino acids. The junction had 4 bases not matched to a gene; V was cut back by 10 bases and J by 2 bases. Germline V lookup: CDR1 SNHLY, CDR2 FYNNEI. The CDR3 region has the DNA TGTGCCACCGGGGACAGAAACTATGGCTACACCTTC. Protein: CATGDRNYGYTF.

V gene TRBV7-3 combines with J gene TRBJ1-1; TRBD1 matches 7 bases. The J segment lost 7 bases and the V segment lost 2 bases, leaving 7 bases of the junction unmatched. This CDR3 comprises 14 residues. Germline-derived CDR1 and CDR2 are SGHTA and FQGTGA. The CDR3 region is CASSLEGDRGEAFF. The CDR3 DNA reads as TGTGCCAGCAGCTTAGAAGGGGACAGAGGTGAAGCTTTCTTT.

The chain employs TRBV4-1 and TRBJ2-4; tentatively, D is TRBD1 (6 bases). V was trimmed by 3 bases and J by 6 bases, leaving 9 bases between them. Germline V gene lookup returns CDR1 MGHRA and CDR2 YSYEKL. This CDR3 region has 13 residues. CDR3: CASSHRTANIQYF. CDR3 nucleotide sequence: TGCGCCAGCAGCCACCGGACAGCAAACATTCAGTACTTC.

A few counts support this clone. This CDR3 is also generated by other DNA sequences in the sample. The genes are TRBV4-1 and TRBJ2-1; 11 bases line up with TRBD2. With 1 base clipped from V and 3 bases from J, the junction kept 5 bases outside the gene matches. The germline CDR1 and CDR2 sequences are MGHRA and YSYEKL. The CDR3 length is 17 residues. This CDR3 is CASSQVTSGSIYNEQFF. CDR3 coding DNA: TGCGCCAGCAGCCAAGTTACTAGCGGGAGTATCTACAATGAGCAGTTCTTC.

This chain links TRBV4-1 with TRBJ2-2, with D possibly matching TRBD1 (6 bases). Germline V gives CDR1 MGHRA, CDR2 YSYEKL. With 3 bases removed from V and 4 bases from J, the gap between germline ends came to 15 bases. CDR3 length: 16 residues. The DNA for the CDR3 is TGCGCCAGCAGCCAGCTCAGGGGCTCTATCACCGGGGAGCTGTTTTTT. It encodes CASSQLRGSITGELFF.

This clone has just one count. The gene calls are TRBV28 and TRBJ1-2, with TRBD1 matching 7 bases. Germline CDR1 and CDR2: MDHEN and SYDVKM. V shed 7 bases and J 4 bases; nucleotides not matched to a gene: 6. This CDR3 has 13 residues. The CDR3 DNA is TGTGCCAGCACCGCGAGGGACAGCTATGGCTACACCTTC. This codes for CASTARDSYGYTF.

The rearrangement links TRBV6-1 to TRBJ2-1, with 7 bases identical to TRBD1. The CDR3 totals 15 residues. V shed 0 bases and J 2 bases; nucleotides not matched to a gene: 1. Germline assignment: CDR1 MNHNS and CDR2 SASEGT. The CDR3 DNA sequence: TGTGCCAGCAGTGAAGCAGGGGGCCCCTACAATGAGCAGTTCTTC. Translating it yields CASSEAGGPYNEQFF.

The chain links TRBV9 to TRBJ1-2, with 8 nucleotides matching TRBD1. Germline trimming cut 4 bases from V and 8 bases from J; bases unmatched to any gene: 13. This CDR3 region has 15 residues. CDR1 and CDR2 (germline): SGDLS, YYNGEE. For the CDR3, the DNA is TGTGCCAGCAGCACGAGGACAGGGACGACTATGGGCTACACCTTC. Translation gives CASSTRTGTTMGYTF.

The V gene is TRBV5-1, the J gene TRBJ2-2; D not certain. Germline CDR1 and CDR2: SGHRS and YFSETQ. Trimming pared 4 bases from V and 7 bases from J, leaving 8 bases between. The CDR3 length is 12 residues. DNA of the CDR3: TGCGCCAGCAGCCCTCTCGGCGGGGAGCTGTTTTTT. It is translated as CASSPLGGELFF. Using reference TRBV5-1 and TRBJ2-2 for the parts outside the CDR3, the full variable domain is KAGVTQTPRYLIKTRGQQVTLSCSPISGHRSVSWYQQTPGQGLQFLFEYFSETQRNKGNFPGRFSGRQFSNSRSEMNVSTLELGDSALYLCASSPLGGELFFGEGSRLTVL.